What follows are 19 T cell receptor beta chains derived from one specimen sequenced in a study of CD8 T cells in ankylosing spondylitis. Findings and limits, study-wide: Ankylosing spondylitis blood appeared to carry a characteristic TCR beta motif of roughly 8 highly homologous variants.

TCRdb called the 5' RACE reads again in MiXCR, with one record for every CDR3 protein. This sample has some 200,000 distinct CDR3 sequences; more than 5.5% occur once, and the top ten carry 11% to 15%. These receptors lack a known antigen. The sample comprised blood, either unsorted or a sorted T cell fraction (not recorded which). These receptor sequences come from a male donor with ankylosing spondylitis.

The table lists this clonotype with a few counts. V and J are TRBV7-6 and TRBJ2-1; D gene uncertain. Germline loops: CDR1 SGHVS, CDR2 FNYEAQ. The CDR3 loop spans 15 amino acids. Trimming took 1 base from V and 3 from J, leaving 10 bases between them. In nucleotides, the CDR3 is TGTGCCAGCAGCTTAGTTTCGGAAAACTACAATGAGCAGTTCTTC. Translation: CASSLVSENYNEQFF.

V and J are TRBV7-8 and TRBJ2-7, with TRBD2 matching 8 bases. V gave up 1 base and J gave up 6 bases; unmatched junction bases: 8. Germline values: CDR1 SGHVS, CDR2 FQNEAQ. The CDR3 is made up of 15 amino acids. The CDR3 here is CASSLVGGGSIEQYF. CDR3 bases: TGTGCCAGCAGCTTAGTCGGGGGGGGATCGATCGAGCAGTACTTC.

Ten or more counts support this clonotype. The chain links TRBV29-1 to TRBJ2-3, with 8 bases matching TRBD2. With V trimmed by 7 bases and J by 0 bases, 6 bases remained unmatched. The CDR3 spans 14 residues. Germline V CDR1 and CDR2: SQVTM, ANQGSEA. The CDR3 spells CSAIGTSSTDTQYF. CDR3 bases: TGCAGCGCCATCGGGACTAGTAGCACAGATACGCAGTATTTT.

This clonotype was seen ten or more times. This sequence joins TRBV3-1 and TRBJ2-1; perhaps TRBD2 as D (6 bases). V was pared by 1 base and J by 0 bases, with 13 bases between. The CDR3 has 17 residues. Germline V lookup: CDR1 LGHDT, CDR2 YNNKEL (reference sequence). CDR3 in DNA: TGTGCCAGCAGCCAAGCACCTAGCGTAAGCTCCTACAATGAGCAGTTCTTC. This encodes CASSQAPSVSSYNEQFF.

This clonotype showed up many times. The chain links TRBV5-1 to TRBJ1-2; no definite D call. CDR1 and CDR2 from the germline V gene are SGHRS and YFSETQ. The CDR3 is made up of 17 amino acids. Trimming removed 5 bases from V and 2 bases from J, with 22 bases in between. CDR3 protein: CASRIGTTRWANYGYTF. In DNA, the CDR3 is TGCGCCAGCAGGATTGGAACTACAAGGTGGGCCAACTATGGCTACACCTTC.

This chain links TRBV29-1 with TRBJ2-7; D perhaps matches TRBD1 (5 bases). The CDR3 consists of 14 residues. Between the trimmed V and J ends, which lost 5 bases and 0 bases, there was a span of 14 bases. Germline CDR1 reads SQVTM; CDR2 reads ANQGSEA. The CDR3 region has the DNA TGCAGCGTTTCTGGGCCAGGGCGCTCCTACGAGCAGTACTTC. It is translated as CSVSGPGRSYEQYF.

This clonotype occurred many times. The chain links TRBV4-2 to TRBJ2-1, with D possibly being TRBD1 or TRBD2 (5 bases each). The CDR3 runs to 15 residues. The V gene lost 0 bases and the J gene lost 7 bases, with 13 bases spanning the gap. The germline CDR1 and CDR2 sequences are LGHNA and YNFKEQ. As DNA, the CDR3 is TGTGCCAGCAGCCAAGAAGGGGACGCGCATAATGAGCAGTTCTTC. Protein sequence: CASSQEGDAHNEQFF.

This clonotype was seen repeatedly, ten times or more. This chain links TRBV6-1 with TRBJ2-2; TRBD1 agrees at 9 bases. The J segment lost 6 bases and the V segment lost 5 bases, leaving 4 bases of the junction unmatched. Germline V gene sequence: CDR1 MNHNS, CDR2 SASEGT. This CDR3 comprises 14 residues. For the CDR3, the DNA is TGTGCCAGCAGTAGCCGGGACAGGGCCGGGGAGCTGTTTTTT. This gives the protein CASSSRDRAGELFF.

The chain uses TRBV19 and TRBJ2-7, with D possibly being TRBD1 (6 bases). Trimming removed 6 bases at V and 2 bases at J, with 17 bases between. The CDR3 length is 15 residues. CDR1 and CDR2 (germline): LNHDA, SQIVND (reference sequence). This CDR3 reads CASRTSHGTPYEQYF. The CDR3 bases are TGTGCCAGTAGAACCTCTCACGGGACACCCTACGAGCAGTACTTC.

V is TRBV5-6 and J is TRBJ2-7; D not certain. V lost 0 bases and J lost 2, with 6 bases in between. The V gene's germline CDR1 is SGHDT and CDR2 YYEEEE. The CDR3 loop spans 13 amino acids. In nucleotides, the CDR3 is TGTGCCAGCAGCTTGGAGCTTACCTACGAGCAGTACTTC. It codes for CASSLELTYEQYF.

The sample holds many counts of this clonotype. This rearrangement joins TRBV28 to TRBJ1-2; D is unclear. The CDR3 is made up of 15 amino acids. V lost 4 bases, J lost 8 bases, and 20 bases lay in between. CDR1 MDHEN and CDR2 SYDVKM come from the germline V gene. CDR3 nucleotides: TGTGCCAGCAGTTCCCACGGGCCGCCAAGGAGAGGCTACACCTTC. Translating gives CASSSHGPPRRGYTF.

J is TRBJ2-7 and V is TRBV5-1; 8 nucleotides line up with TRBD1. CDR1 SGHRS and CDR2 YFSETQ come from the germline V gene. This CDR3 is built from 15 residues. With 4 bases clipped from V and 5 bases from J, the junction kept 11 bases outside the gene matches. CDR3 sequence reads: CASSQEGAGGDEQYF. Written as DNA, the CDR3 is TGCGCCAGCAGCCAGGAGGGGGCAGGGGGCGACGAGCAGTACTTC. Full variable domain (remainder filled in from reference TRBV5-1 and TRBJ2-7): KAGVTQTPRYLIKTRGQQVTLSCSPISGHRSVSWYQQTPGQGLQFLFEYFSETQRNKGNFPGRFSGRQFSNSRSEMNVSTLELGDSALYLCASSQEGAGGDEQYFGPGTRLTVT.

The J gene is TRBJ2-5, the V gene TRBV6-2 or TRBV6-3; possible D gene TRBD1, 6 bases. V lost 6 bases, J lost 0 bases, and 11 bases lay in between. The CDR3 length is 14 residues. CDR1 and CDR2 from the germline V gene are MNHEY and SVGEGT. The CDR3 sequence is CASSRTAYQETQYF. The CDR3 nucleotides are TGTGCCAGCAGCCGGACAGCGTACCAAGAGACCCAGTACTTC.

This clonotype showed up many times. This rearrangement joins TRBV9 to TRBJ1-1; maybe TRBD1 (6 bases). Looked up from germline, CDR1 is SGDLS and CDR2 is YYNGEE. The CDR3 totals 14 residues. V was shortened by 4 bases and J by 10 bases, with 20 bases between the two germline ends. CDR3 in amino acids: CASSSQGWEEGAFF. CDR3 nucleotide sequence: TGTGCCAGCAGCTCTCAGGGGTGGGAAGAGGGAGCTTTCTTT.

In its sample, this clonotype was seen a few times. The gene calls are TRBV6-4 and TRBJ1-2, with D maybe TRBD1 (6 bases). Between the trimmed V and J ends, which lost 4 bases and 4 bases, there was a span of 22 bases. The length of the CDR3 is 17 residues. Germline CDR1 is MRHNA and CDR2 is SNTAGT. CDR3 nucleotides: TGTGCCAGCAGTGCCAGTTCCGGAGGGGGATTAATCTATGGCTACACCTTC. Protein sequence: CASSASSGGGLIYGYTF.

This clonotype was observed at least ten times. Written as DNA, the CDR3 is TGTGCCAGCAGCCCGCTAGCGGGGGGCCTAGGTACGCAGTATTTT. This encodes CASSPLAGGLGTQYF. V usage is TRBV6-2 or TRBV6-3 and J usage is TRBJ2-3, with TRBD2 matching 11 bases. The length of the CDR3 is 15 residues. Germline V CDR1 and CDR2: MNHEY, SVGEGT. V shed 6 bases, J shed 8 bases, and the junction held 10 bases outside the gene matches.

At least ten counts were recorded for this clonotype. The chain is built from TRBV7-8 and TRBJ2-1; TRBD2 agrees at 7 bases. J gave up 0 bases and V 3 bases, and 5 bases lay outside the gene matches. This CDR3 is 16 amino acids long. Germline assignment: CDR1 SGHVS and CDR2 FQNEAQ. The CDR3 DNA reads TGTGCCAGCAGCTTTAGCGGGTCAAGCTCCTACAATGAGCAGTTCTTC. Translation: CASSFSGSSSYNEQFF.

The table lists this clonotype with many counts. The chain combines TRBV18 with TRBJ2-1; the match to TRBD2 covers 8 bases. V shed 3 bases and J 1 base; nucleotides not matched to a gene: 2. The length of the CDR3 is 15 residues. Germline-derived CDR1 and CDR2 are KGHSH and LQKENI. CDR3 nucleotide sequence: TGTGCCAGCTCACCGGGCGGGGGGTCCTACAATGAGCAGTTCTTC. The encoded protein is CASSPGGGSYNEQFF.

This clonotype was observed at least ten times. The V gene is TRBV11-2, the J gene TRBJ2-7; 8 nucleotides align to TRBD1. CDR3 length equals 14 residues. Germline V gene sequence: CDR1 SGHAT, CDR2 FQNNGV. V trimming: 4 bases; J trimming: 5 bases; junction bases outside the gene matches: 7. For the CDR3, the DNA is TGTGCCAGCAGCTCGGACAGGGCAGGGAACGAGCAGTACTTC. Residues: CASSSDRAGNEQYF.